This T cell receptor beta chain was observed in a study of T cell repertoires in cytomegalovirus infection. For the study at large: Both a matching HLA type and CMV infection were indicated by public TCR beta signatures.

The study, taken as a whole, reports: Carriers of CMV and the relevant HLA type were discriminated by public TCR beta frequency. HLA-C-restricted TCR beta clonotypes specific for CMV led the ex vivo response.

TCRdb independently ran MiXCR on the reads; one entry per CDR3 protein. The sample yields 180,000 or so distinct CDR3 sequences, about 17% seen once. This clonotype turned up a few times. Its antigen remains unidentified. Deletions cut 2 bases from V and 0 bases from J, with 9 bases between. CDR3 length: 14 residues. In germline, CDR1 is SGDLS, CDR2 YYNGEE. The origin of this receptor is a human donor in good health (CMV status not recorded). Some clones in this sample may be carry-over from other donors' samples. The chain employs TRBV9 and TRBJ2-7; a possible D gene is TRBD1 (6 bases). The sequencing input was CD8+ T cells from PBMCs. CDR3 in DNA: TGTGCCAGCAGCGTTGGGACACCCTCCTACGAGCAGTACTTC. It translates to CASSVGTPSYEQYF.